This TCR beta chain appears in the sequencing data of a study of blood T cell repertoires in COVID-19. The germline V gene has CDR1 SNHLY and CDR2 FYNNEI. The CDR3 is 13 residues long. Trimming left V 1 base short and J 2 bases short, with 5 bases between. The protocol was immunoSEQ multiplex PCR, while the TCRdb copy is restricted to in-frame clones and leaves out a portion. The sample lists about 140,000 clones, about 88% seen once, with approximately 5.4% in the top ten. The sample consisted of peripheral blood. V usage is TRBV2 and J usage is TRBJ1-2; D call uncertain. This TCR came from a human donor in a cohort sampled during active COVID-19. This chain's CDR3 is CASSEGQNYGYTF. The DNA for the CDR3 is TGTGCCAGCAGTGAAGGTCAGAACTATGGCTACACCTTC.